This entry lists 24 T cell receptor beta chains sequenced from one sample in a study of T cell responses to AZD1222 COVID-19 vaccine (dated by TCRdb to the early 2020s). Library preparation used the immunoSEQ multiplex PCR assay. Entries here come from immuneACCESS through TCRdb and include only in-frame sequences with V and J called. Some clones fail to appear in such tables; in the studies checked, an unresolved V gene covers under half of the shortfall, and the cause of the remainder is unknown. Here the sample has 150,000 to 200,000 clones; more than 80% occur a single time. The biggest ten clones account for about 3.9% of the sample. The intended sense of this specimen's time point label: baseline before first vaccination. The specimen comprised peripheral blood, sampled on day 0 of AZD1222 vaccination. The receptors were gathered from an adult in good health.

The V call is TRBV27, the J call TRBJ2-1, with D hard to call. The CDR3 length is 13 residues. The V end lost 3 bases, the J end lost 3 bases, and 6 bases lay between the germline ends. The germline CDR1 and CDR2 sequences are MNHEY and SMNVEV (reference sequence). CDR3 amino acids: CASSFPGYNEQFF. The CDR3 DNA sequence: TGTGCCAGCAGTTTCCCAGGCTACAATGAGCAGTTCTTC.

This clone has a single count. This rearrangement joins TRBV5-1 to TRBJ2-1; perhaps TRBD2 as D (6 bases). The V and J ends lost 3 bases and 0 bases respectively, with 10 bases between them. CDR3 length: 15 residues. Germline V gene data show CDR1 as SGHRS and CDR2 as YFSETQ. The CDR3, as DNA: TGCGCCAGCAGCTGGGACTTAAGCTCCTACAATGAGCAGTTCTTC. Translation: CASSWDLSSYNEQFF.

The chain recombines TRBV6-4 with TRBJ1-5, with D uncertain. Germline V gene data show CDR1 as MRHNA and CDR2 as SNTAGT. Trimming left V 2 bases short and J 0 bases short, with 5 bases between. CDR3 length: 14 residues. Here the CDR3 reads CASSDGLSNQPQHF. The CDR3 nucleotides are TGTGCCAGCAGTGACGGACTTAGCAATCAGCCCCAGCATTTT.

This clone was found once. The chain joins TRBV19 to TRBJ1-1, with D tentatively TRBD1 (5 bases). Trimming pared 3 bases from V and 4 bases from J, leaving 15 bases between. Germline-derived CDR1 and CDR2 are LNHDA and SQIVND (reference sequence). This CDR3 is built from 15 residues. CDR3 in DNA: TGTGCCAGTAGTATCCTGGTGCAGAGGGGCACTGAAGCTTTCTTT. Translated: CASSILVQRGTEAFF.

The chain links TRBV29-1 to TRBJ2-2; D gene uncertain. The CDR3 sequence is 14 residues long. The ends were cut back, 3 bases at V and 1 base at J, with 9 bases in the middle. Germline-derived CDR1 and CDR2 are SQVTM and ANQGSEA. CDR3 protein: CSVERILNTGELFF. DNA of the CDR3: TGCAGCGTTGAGAGGATCCTGAACACCGGGGAGCTGTTTTTT.

The chain joins TRBV28 to TRBJ2-3; 8 bases agree with TRBD2. The junction had 16 bases not matched to a gene; V was cut back by 6 bases and J by 8 bases. CDR1 is MDHEN and CDR2 is SYDVKM in the germline V gene. CDR3 length: 16 amino acids. The CDR3 loop reads CASSNTGSGSSLTQYF. The DNA of the CDR3 is TGTGCCAGCAGCAACACCGGGAGCGGGAGTTCACTTACGCAGTATTTT.

J is TRBJ1-5 and V is TRBV18; unclear D gene. The length of the CDR3 is 13 residues. Germline V gives CDR1 KGHSH, CDR2 LQKENI. V was pared by 2 bases and J by 3 bases, with 5 bases between. As DNA, the CDR3 is TGTGCCAGCTCACCAGGGCTCAATCAGCCCCAGCATTTT. Translation gives CASSPGLNQPQHF.

V is TRBV2 and J is TRBJ1-2, with 9 bases that match TRBD1. The CDR3 sequence is 12 residues long. Trimming removed 8 bases from V and 10 bases from J; junction bases left unmatched: 8. Germline-derived CDR1 and CDR2 are SNHLY and FYNNEI. CDR3 nucleotides: TGTGCCAGCGTTCAACAGGGGGCTGTCTACACCTTC. Translating gives CASVQQGAVYTF.

This chain uses TRBV5-1 with TRBJ2-5; tentatively, D is TRBD2 (6 bases). The CDR3 spans 18 residues. The V end lost 4 bases, the J end lost 1 base, and 23 bases lay between the germline ends. Germline V gives CDR1 SGHRS, CDR2 YFSETQ. In DNA, the CDR3 is TGCGCCAGCAGCGTACGCCCTTCGGACCCCGGGGGCCAAGAGACCCAGTACTTC. Its translation: CASSVRPSDPGGQETQYF.

The rearrangement links TRBV11-3 to TRBJ2-1; 9 bases line up with TRBD1. V lost 5 bases, J lost 1 base, and 9 bases stayed unmatched. This CDR3 is 17 amino acids long. Germline CDR1 is SGHNT and CDR2 is YENEEA. The CDR3 nucleotides are TGTGCCAGCAGCCTTAGCATGGGACAGGGTTCCTACAATGAGCAGTTCTTC. This codes for CASSLSMGQGSYNEQFF.

The chain links TRBV5-1 to TRBJ1-1; D is uncertain. V was cut by 0 bases and J by 5 bases, with 17 bases left in between. The V gene's germline CDR1 is SGHRS and CDR2 YFSETQ. The CDR3 length is 16 residues. CDR3 in DNA: TGCGCCAGCAGCTTGGTTACTGGGGTCAGTGGGACTGAAGCTTTCTTT. Residues: CASSLVTGVSGTEAFF.

The gene calls are TRBV29-1 and TRBJ2-2; D remains unclear. The CDR3 runs to 12 residues. Between the trimmed V and J ends, which lost 7 bases and 2 bases, there was a span of 8 bases. The germline CDR1 and CDR2 sequences are SQVTM and ANQGSEA. The CDR3 bases are TGCAGCGCTCGTCGTAACACCGGGGAGCTGTTTTTT. It is translated as CSARRNTGELFF.

The gene calls are TRBV6-2 or TRBV6-3 and TRBJ1-5; D unclear. Germline V CDR1 and CDR2: MNHEY, SVGEGT. The length of the CDR3 is 13 residues. V lost 4 bases, J lost 8 bases, and 12 bases lay in between. The CDR3 spells CASSWGVEKPQHF. CDR3 in DNA: TGTGCCAGCAGTTGGGGTGTCGAAAAGCCCCAGCATTTT.

The chain combines TRBV20-1 with TRBJ2-1, with unresolved D. The CDR3 is 11 residues long. CDR1 and CDR2 (germline): DFQATT, SNEGSKA (reference sequence). V dropped 4 bases and J dropped 8 bases, with 9 bases sitting between them. The CDR3 protein is CSAKGWDEQFF. CDR3 coding DNA: TGCAGTGCTAAAGGGTGGGATGAGCAGTTCTTC.

The rearrangement links TRBV5-6 to TRBJ1-1; tentative D call: TRBD1 (5 bases). Germline loops: CDR1 SGHDT, CDR2 YYEEEE. This CDR3 is built from 13 residues. The V end was cut by 0 bases, the J end by 5 bases, with 8 bases between. The CDR3 reads CASSLAGQTEAFF. The CDR3 coding sequence is TGTGCCAGCAGCTTGGCAGGACAAACTGAAGCTTTCTTT.

This clone appeared once. This chain joins TRBV30 and TRBJ2-7, with D unclear. V lost 6 bases, J lost 0 bases, and 12 bases lay in between. The CDR3 is 13 residues long. CDR1 GTSNPN and CDR2 SVGIG come from the germline V gene (reference sequence). CDR3 nucleotide sequence: TGTGCCTGTCTACAGCCGAGCTCCTACGAGCAGTACTTC. Protein sequence: CACLQPSSYEQYF.

This sequence joins TRBV6-2 or TRBV6-3 and TRBJ2-1; no firm D call. V was cut by 4 bases and J by 3 bases, with 7 bases left in between. This CDR3 is built from 13 residues. Per the germline V gene, CDR1 is MNHEY and CDR2 is SVGEGT. CDR3 sequence: CASSSRLYNEQFF. DNA of the CDR3: TGTGCCAGCAGTTCCCGACTCTACAATGAGCAGTTCTTC.

This clone appeared once. The chain joins TRBV12-3 or TRBV12-4 to TRBJ1-1; D is ambiguous. This CDR3 contains 13 residues. V was trimmed by 5 bases and J by 1 base, leaving 8 bases between them. CDR3 residues: CASSIQANTEAFF. CDR3 nucleotide sequence: TGTGCCAGCAGTATACAAGCGAACACTGAAGCTTTCTTT.

The chain recombines TRBV5-1 with TRBJ2-5, with unresolved D. Trimming shortened V by 0 bases and J by 5 bases, and 17 bases separated the two germline ends. Germline V gene sequence: CDR1 SGHRS, CDR2 YFSETQ. There are 16 residues in the CDR3. The CDR3 nucleotides are TGCGCCAGCAGCTTGGGTGCAGCGAGTATTCTGGAGACCCAGTACTTC. It translates to CASSLGAASILETQYF.

This chain links TRBV5-1 with TRBJ1-2; a possible D gene is TRBD1 (6 bases). The ends were cut back, 2 bases at V and 6 bases at J, with 17 bases in the middle. Germline lookup yields CDR1 SGHRS and CDR2 YFSETQ. This CDR3 spans 15 amino acids. CDR3 protein: CASSFSGEIADGYTF. The DNA of the CDR3 is TGCGCCAGCAGCTTCTCAGGGGAAATAGCGGATGGCTACACCTTC.

The V call is TRBV5-3, the J call TRBJ1-2, with 8 bases aligning to TRBD1. TRBV5-3 counts as an open reading frame of uncertain function. This CDR3 is built from 18 residues. Trimming cost V 2 bases and J 5 bases; bases outside gene matches: 17. CDR3 sequence reads: CARSFYVPHRGESYGYTF. The CDR3 DNA follows: TGTGCCAGAAGCTTCTATGTCCCCCACAGGGGGGAATCGTATGGCTACACCTTC.

CDR3 coding DNA: TGTGCCAGTAGTTCCTCGCCTCAAGCCGGAGCTTTCTTT. It encodes CASSSSPQAGAFF. The chain has TRBV19 and TRBJ1-1; no reliable D call. V lost 5 bases, J lost 10 bases, and 17 bases lay in between. The length of the CDR3 is 13 residues. Germline CDR1 reads LNHDA; CDR2 reads SQIVND (reference sequence).

For the CDR3, the DNA is TGCGCCAGCAGCTGGAGCAGGCACGATGGCTACACCTTC. Its protein is CASSWSRHDGYTF. The chain uses TRBV5-1 and TRBJ1-2, with D uncertain. Per the germline V gene, CDR1 is SGHRS and CDR2 is YFSETQ. V was clipped by 3 bases and J by 6 bases, with 12 bases between them. This CDR3 contains 13 residues.

The chain recombines TRBV6-5 with TRBJ1-1; 9 positions match TRBD1. Trimming took 6 bases from V and 0 from J; bases not matched to a gene: 5. The length of the CDR3 is 15 residues. The germline CDR1 and CDR2 sequences are MNHEY and SVGAGI. CDR3 sequence: CASSLGQGLNTEAFF. CDR3 nucleotides: TGTGCCAGCAGCCTTGGACAGGGGCTGAACACTGAAGCTTTCTTT.